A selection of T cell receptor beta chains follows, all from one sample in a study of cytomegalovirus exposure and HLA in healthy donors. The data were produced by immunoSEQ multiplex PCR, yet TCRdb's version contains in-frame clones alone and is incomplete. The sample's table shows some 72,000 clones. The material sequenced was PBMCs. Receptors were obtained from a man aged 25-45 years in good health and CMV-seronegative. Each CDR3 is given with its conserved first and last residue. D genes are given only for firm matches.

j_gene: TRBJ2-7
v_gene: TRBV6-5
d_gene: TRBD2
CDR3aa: CASSLLGGYYEQYF
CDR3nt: TGTGCCAGCAGTCTTCTGGGGGGGTACTACGAGCAGTACTTC

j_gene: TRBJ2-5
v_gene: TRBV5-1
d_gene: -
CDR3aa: CASSPGNQETQYF
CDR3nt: TGCGCCAGCAGCCCAGGAAACCAAGAGACCCAGTACTTC

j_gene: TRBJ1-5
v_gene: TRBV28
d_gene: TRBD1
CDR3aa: CASRTGTGYQPQHF
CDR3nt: TGTGCCAGCAGGACCGGGACAGGGTATCAGCCCCAGCATTTT

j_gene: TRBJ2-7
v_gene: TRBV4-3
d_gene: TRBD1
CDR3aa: CASSQDRTGGYEQYF
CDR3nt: TGCGCCAGCAGCCAAGATCGCACAGGGGGCTACGAGCAGTACTTC

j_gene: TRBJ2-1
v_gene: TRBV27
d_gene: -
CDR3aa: CASSKPGFNEQFF
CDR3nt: TGTGCCAGCAGTAAACCGGGATTCAATGAGCAGTTCTTC

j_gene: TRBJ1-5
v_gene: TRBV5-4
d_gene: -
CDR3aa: CASSLQDSNQPQHF
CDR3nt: TGTGCCAGCAGCTTACAGGATAGCAATCAGCCCCAGCATTTT

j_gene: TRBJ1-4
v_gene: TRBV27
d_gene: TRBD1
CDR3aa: CASRSQGAGEKLFF
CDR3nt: TGTGCCAGCAGGTCACAGGGGGCTGGAGAAAAACTGTTTTTT

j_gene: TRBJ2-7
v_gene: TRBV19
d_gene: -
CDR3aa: CASSTPSGGSRDEQYF
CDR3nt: TGTGCCAGTAGTACTCCCTCAGGAGGGTCTCGAGACGAGCAGTACTTC

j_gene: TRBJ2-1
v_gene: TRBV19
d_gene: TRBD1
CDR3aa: CASSMDRGDEQFF
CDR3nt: TGTGCCAGTAGTATGGACAGGGGAGATGAGCAGTTCTTC

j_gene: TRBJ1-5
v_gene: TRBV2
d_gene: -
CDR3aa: CASSAAQGGQPQHF
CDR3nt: TGTGCCAGCAGTGCGGCGCAGGGAGGTCAGCCCCAGCATTTT

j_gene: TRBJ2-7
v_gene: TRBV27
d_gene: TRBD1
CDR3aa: CASSQDRGLYEQYF
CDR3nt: TGTGCCAGCAGTCAGGACAGGGGACTCTACGAGCAGTACTTC

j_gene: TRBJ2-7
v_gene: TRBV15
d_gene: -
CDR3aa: CATSSIAYEQYF
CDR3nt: TGTGCCACCAGCAGTATTGCCTACGAGCAGTACTTC

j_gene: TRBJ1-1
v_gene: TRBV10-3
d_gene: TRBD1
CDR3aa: CASYTGGDAEAFF
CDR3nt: TGTGCCAGCTACACAGGGGGCGACGCTGAAGCTTTCTTT

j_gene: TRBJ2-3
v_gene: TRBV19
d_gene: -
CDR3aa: CASSTRDSTDTQYF
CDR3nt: TGTGCCAGTAGTACGCGGGACAGCACAGATACGCAGTATTTT

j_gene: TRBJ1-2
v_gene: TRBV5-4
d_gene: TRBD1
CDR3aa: CASSIRTGAYGYTF
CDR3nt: TGTGCCAGCAGCATTAGGACAGGGGCCTATGGCTACACCTTC

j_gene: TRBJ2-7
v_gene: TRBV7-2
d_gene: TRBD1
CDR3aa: CASSLEGAPSYEQYF
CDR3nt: TGTGCCAGCAGCTTAGAGGGGGCCCCCTCCTACGAGCAGTACTTC

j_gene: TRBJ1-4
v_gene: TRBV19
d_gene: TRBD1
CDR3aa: CASSDREDEKLFF
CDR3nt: TGTGCCAGTAGCGACAGGGAGGATGAAAAACTGTTTTTT

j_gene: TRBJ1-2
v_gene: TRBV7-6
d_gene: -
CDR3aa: CASSRSATGDYGYTF
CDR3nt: TGTGCCAGCAGCCGGAGCGCGACAGGAGACTATGGCTACACCTTC

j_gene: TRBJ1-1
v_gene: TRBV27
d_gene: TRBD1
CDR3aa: CASSWDRGGTEAFF
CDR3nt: TGTGCCAGCAGTTGGGACAGGGGAGGCACTGAAGCTTTCTTT

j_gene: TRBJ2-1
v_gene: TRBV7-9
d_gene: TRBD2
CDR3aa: CASSPPSGRCIF
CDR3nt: TGTGCCAGCAGCCCGCCTAGCGGGAGATGTATCTTC

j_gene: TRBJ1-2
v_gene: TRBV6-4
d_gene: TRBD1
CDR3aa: CASSLTGAYGYTF
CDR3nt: TGTGCCAGCAGTTTGACAGGGGCGTATGGCTACACCTTC

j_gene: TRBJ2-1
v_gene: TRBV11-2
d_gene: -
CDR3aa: CASSLVNEQFF
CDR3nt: TGTGCCAGCAGCTTAGTAAATGAGCAGTTCTTC

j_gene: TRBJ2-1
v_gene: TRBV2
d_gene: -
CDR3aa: CASRAGGDEQFF
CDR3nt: TGTGCCAGCAGGGCTGGCGGGGATGAGCAGTTCTTC

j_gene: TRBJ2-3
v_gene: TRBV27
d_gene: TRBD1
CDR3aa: CASSLGQGTDTQYF
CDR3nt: TGTGCCAGCAGTCTAGGACAGGGTACAGATACGCAGTATTTT

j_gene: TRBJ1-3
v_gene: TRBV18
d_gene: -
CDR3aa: CASSPQTTVNTIYF
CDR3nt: TGTGCCAGCTCACCTCAGACTACAGTAAACACCATATATTTT

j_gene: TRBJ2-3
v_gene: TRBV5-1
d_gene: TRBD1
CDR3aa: CASSLWGTGDTQYF
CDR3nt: TGCGCCAGCAGCTTGTGGGGGACAGGGGATACGCAGTATTTT

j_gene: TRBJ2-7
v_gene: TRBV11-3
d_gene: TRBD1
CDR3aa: CASSLVRSSGQGAYEQYF
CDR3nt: TGTGCCAGCAGCTTAGTCCGTAGCTCGGGACAGGGCGCCTACGAGCAGTACTTC

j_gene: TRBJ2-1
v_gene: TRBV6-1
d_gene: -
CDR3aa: CASSADGTFYNEQFF
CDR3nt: TGTGCCAGCAGCGCCGACGGGACTTTTTACAATGAGCAGTTCTTC

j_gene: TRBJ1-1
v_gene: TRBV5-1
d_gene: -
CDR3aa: CASSSRQVGDTEAFF
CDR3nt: TGCGCCAGCAGCTCGCGACAGGTCGGGGACACTGAAGCTTTCTTT

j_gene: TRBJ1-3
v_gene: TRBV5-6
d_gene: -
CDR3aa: CASSLDPGWVGNTIYF
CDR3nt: TGTGCCAGCAGCTTGGATCCGGGTTGGGTTGGAAACACCATATATTTT

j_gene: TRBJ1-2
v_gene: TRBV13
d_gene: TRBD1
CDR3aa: CASSSGTGGNYGYTF
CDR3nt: TGTGCCAGCAGCTCAGGGACAGGGGGCAACTATGGCTACACCTTC

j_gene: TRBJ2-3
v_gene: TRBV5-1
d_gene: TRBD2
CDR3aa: CASGTSGTQYF
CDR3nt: TGCGCCAGCGGGACTAGCGGGACGCAGTATTTT

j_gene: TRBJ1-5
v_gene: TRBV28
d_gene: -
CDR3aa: CASSLTGSNQPQHF
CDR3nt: TGTGCCAGCAGCCTGACAGGTTCCAATCAGCCCCAGCATTTT

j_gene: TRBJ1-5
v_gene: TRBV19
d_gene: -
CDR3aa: CASSRTAYSNQPQHF
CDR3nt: TGTGCCAGTAGTCGGACTGCATATAGCAATCAGCCCCAGCATTTT

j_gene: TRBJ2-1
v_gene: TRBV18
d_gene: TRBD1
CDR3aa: CASSPGQVLYNEQFF
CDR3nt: TGTGCCAGCTCACCGGGACAGGTACTTTACAATGAGCAGTTCTTC

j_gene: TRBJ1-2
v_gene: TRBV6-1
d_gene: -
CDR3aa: CASSETGRYGYTF
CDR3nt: TGTGCCAGCAGTGAGACAGGTCGCTATGGCTACACCTTC

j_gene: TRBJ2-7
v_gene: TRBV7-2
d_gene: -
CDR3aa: CASSLMGGPNEQYF
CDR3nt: TGTGCCAGCAGCTTAATGGGGGGGCCCAACGAGCAGTACTTC

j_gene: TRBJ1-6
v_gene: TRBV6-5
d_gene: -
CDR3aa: CASSYSMVREGSPLHF
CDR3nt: TGTGCCAGCAGTTACTCGATGGTCAGGGAAGGATCACCCCTCCACTTT

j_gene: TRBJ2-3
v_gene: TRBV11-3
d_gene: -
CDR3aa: CASRSRGTDTQYF
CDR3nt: TGTGCCAGCAGGTCGAGGGGCACAGATACGCAGTATTTT

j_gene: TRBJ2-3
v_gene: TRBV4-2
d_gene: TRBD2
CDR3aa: CASSQDPSGRRTDTQYF
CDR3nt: TGTGCCAGCAGCCAAGATCCTAGCGGGAGAAGAACAGATACGCAGTATTTT

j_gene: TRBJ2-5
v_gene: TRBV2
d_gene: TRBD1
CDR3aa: CASSERLGTEKETQYF
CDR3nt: TGTGCCAGCAGTGAGCGGTTAGGGACAGAGAAAGAGACCCAGTACTTC

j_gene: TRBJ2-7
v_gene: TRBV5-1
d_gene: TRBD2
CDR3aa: CASSLTRTSGNYEQYF
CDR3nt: TGCGCCAGCAGCTTAACTCGGACTAGCGGAAACTACGAGCAGTACTTC

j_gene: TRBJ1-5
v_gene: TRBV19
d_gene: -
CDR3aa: CASRAGDQPQHF
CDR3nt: TGTGCCAGTAGGGCAGGGGATCAGCCCCAGCATTTT

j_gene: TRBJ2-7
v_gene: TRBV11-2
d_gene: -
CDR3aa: CASSSIRRYGEQYF
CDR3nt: TGTGCCAGCAGCTCCATCCGGAGGTACGGCGAGCAGTACTTC

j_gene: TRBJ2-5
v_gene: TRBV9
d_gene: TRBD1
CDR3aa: CASSRGTGGFQETQYF
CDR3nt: TGTGCCAGCAGCAGAGGGACAGGGGGATTCCAAGAGACCCAGTACTTC

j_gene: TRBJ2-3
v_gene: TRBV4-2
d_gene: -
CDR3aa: CASSQSPTSSGDTQYF
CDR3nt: TGTGCCAGCAGCCAATCCCCTACTAGCTCGGGAGATACGCAGTATTTT

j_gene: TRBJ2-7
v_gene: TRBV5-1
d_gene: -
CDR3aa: CASSLEGGEQYF
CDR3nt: TGCGCCAGCAGCTTGGAAGGGGGCGAGCAGTACTTC

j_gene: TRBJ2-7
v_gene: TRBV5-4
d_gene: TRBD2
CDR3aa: CASSFSGRASEQYF
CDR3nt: TGTGCCAGCAGCTTTAGCGGGAGGGCCTCTGAGCAGTACTTC

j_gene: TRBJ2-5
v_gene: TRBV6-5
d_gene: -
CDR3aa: CASSSWRRETQYF
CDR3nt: TGTGCCAGCAGTTCCTGGCGGAGGGAGACCCAGTACTTC